The clone carrying this T cell receptor beta chain was observed a few times. Its antigen is not known. The sequenced template was cDNA made from the entire isolated RNA. The read count averaged about 3.6 million across naive, central memory and regulatory T cell samples. The method was immunoSEQ multiplex PCR; TCRdb's version includes in-frame clones alone and lacks a portion of them. The table has over 700,000 clones, around a sixth seen once. This record comes from a study of beta chain features in type 1 diabetes. Overall study results and limits: Moderately but significantly shorter TCRB CDR3s were found in Type 1 diabetes patients in all four CD4+ subsets. Type 1 diabetes patients showed fewer insertions and more deletions at VDJ junctions. Highly expressing activated T cells could be over-counted with a cDNA template.

The clonotype comes from a woman aged 18-30 years in good health. Material for sequencing was naive CD4+ T cells from blood.

This chain's CDR3 is CASSLSVEGFNQPQHF. The CDR3 region has the DNA TGTGCCAGCAGCTTATCCGTGGAGGGGTTTAATCAGCCCCAGCATTTT. This chain links TRBV7-2 with TRBJ1-5, with a possible D match to TRBD1 (5 bases). The CDR3 has 16 amino acids. CDR1 and CDR2 from the germline V gene are SGHTA and FQGNSA. V was cut by 2 bases and J by 4 bases, with 15 bases left in between.